Listed here is a single T cell receptor beta chain. Deletions cut 0 bases from V and 5 bases from J, with 8 bases between. The CDR3 totals 14 residues. Germline CDR1 reads SGHDT; CDR2 reads YYEEEE. Assay: immunoSEQ multiplex PCR; the TCRdb copy retains only in-frame clones and omits some. The data hold more than 75,000 clones, with approximately 94% observed a single time. The data were obtained in a study of T cell changes during pregnancy in multiple sclerosis. Sequencing was performed on peripheral blood, taken in the third trimester of pregnancy. The chain couples TRBV5-6 to TRBJ1-4; D gene uncertain. The sequence was obtained from a female donor with multiple sclerosis, enrolled in a pregnancy study. The chain's CDR3 is CASSLGQVNEKLFF. The CDR3 nucleotides read TGTGCCAGCAGCTTGGGACAAGTAAATGAAAAACTGTTTTTT.